These 5 T cell receptor beta chains were sequenced from one sample in a study of cytomegalovirus exposure and HLA in healthy donors. Here immunoSEQ multiplex PCR was the method, and the copy in TCRdb shows in-frame clones only, minus some. The sample lists 300,000 to 450,000 clones; roughly 88% were seen once. Input material: PBMCs. All receptors derive from a woman between 18 and 29 years old in good health and CMV-seronegative.

The rearrangement joins TRBV28 to TRBJ1-5; weak D call: TRBD1 (6 bases). CDR3 size: 17 residues. CDR1 MDHEN and CDR2 SYDVKM come from the germline V gene. Trimming removed 2 bases at V and 2 bases at J, with 16 bases between. CDR3 coding DNA: TGTGCCAGCAGTTTAGTGACGCGGGGGCTGCGCAATCAGCCCCAGCATTTT. It encodes CASSLVTRGLRNQPQHF.

This chain connects TRBV29-1 to TRBJ2-1; TRBD2 matches at 8 bases. Germline CDR1 SQVTM, CDR2 ANQGSEA. The junction had 9 bases not matched to a gene; V was cut back by 3 bases and J by 5 bases. This CDR3 has 15 residues. The CDR3 DNA reads as TGCAGCGTTGATCAGCCTTTAGCGGGAAACAATGAGCAGTTCTTC. Translating it yields CSVDQPLAGNNEQFF.

The V and J genes are TRBV2 and TRBJ2-1; TRBD1 matches at 9 bases. Germline V gene data show CDR1 as SNHLY and CDR2 as FYNNEI. The CDR3 loop spans 15 amino acids. The V segment lost 7 bases and the J segment 4 bases; nucleotides outside the gene matches: 8. The CDR3 DNA sequence: TGTGCCAGCACGGAGACAGGGGGGGTATACAATGAGCAGTTCTTC. Translation gives CASTETGGVYNEQFF.

The chain employs TRBV25-1 and TRBJ2-7; 9 nucleotides match TRBD2. From germline, CDR1 is MGHDK and CDR2 SYGVNS. Unmatched junction bases numbered 12, after V lost 8 bases and J lost 7 bases. The CDR3 loop spans 14 amino acids. The CDR3 loop reads CASDSGSPLEEQYF. In DNA form, the CDR3 reads TGTGCCAGCGATAGCGGGAGTCCCTTGGAGGAGCAGTACTTC.

J is TRBJ1-1 and V is TRBV19, with 8 bases that match TRBD1. Germline CDR1 and CDR2: LNHDA and SQIVND (reference sequence). This CDR3 spans 13 amino acids. Germline trimming cut 9 bases from V and 10 bases from J; bases unmatched to any gene: 13. CDR3 in DNA: TGTGCCAGCAAGCCGACAGGGGCGACGGGAGCTTTCTTT. As protein: CASKPTGATGAFF.